This T cell receptor (beta chain) comes out of a study of blood T cell repertoires in COVID-19. Study-wide context: Researchers got acute and convalescent COVID-19 samples from the United States, Italy and Spain. PBMCs, B-cell-depleted T cells, or T cells provided the cDNA or gDNA that made up the material.

In the study's own analysis: Using reference gene primer amplification, nucleated cell counts were estimated. Only in-frame clones appear in the TCRdb table, and some are missing; sequencing was by immunoSEQ multiplex PCR. V, J and clone size derive from that table, while D and trimming were established from the DNA sequence. There are about 150,000 clones in the sample; approximately 83% occur only once, and 10% to 15% lies in the top ten. After removal of 0 bases from V and 3 bases from J, the junction contained 10 bases not matched to a gene. CDR1 and CDR2 from the germline V gene are SGHNT and YENEEA. This CDR3 region has 18 residues.

The sample consisted of peripheral blood. This TCR was recovered from a man aged 65-85 years who had recovered from COVID-19. The genes are TRBV11-3 and TRBJ2-2, with 7 bases that match TRBD2. The CDR3 loop reads CASSLDQGGSGYTGELFF. The DNA of the CDR3 is TGTGCCAGCAGCTTAGATCAAGGCGGGAGTGGGTACACCGGGGAGCTGTTTTTT.